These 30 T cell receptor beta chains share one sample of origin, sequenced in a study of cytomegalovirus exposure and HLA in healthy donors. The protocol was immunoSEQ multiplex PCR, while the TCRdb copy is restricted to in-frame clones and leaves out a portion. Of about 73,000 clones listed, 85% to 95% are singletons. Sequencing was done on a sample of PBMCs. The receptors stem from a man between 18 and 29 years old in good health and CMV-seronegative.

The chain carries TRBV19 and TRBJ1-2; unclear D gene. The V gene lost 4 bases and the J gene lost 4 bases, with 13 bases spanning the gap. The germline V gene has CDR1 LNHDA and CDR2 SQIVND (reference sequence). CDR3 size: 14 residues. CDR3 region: CASSNPGLSYGYTF. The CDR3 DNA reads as TGTGCCAGTAGTAATCCGGGGTTAAGCTATGGCTACACCTTC.

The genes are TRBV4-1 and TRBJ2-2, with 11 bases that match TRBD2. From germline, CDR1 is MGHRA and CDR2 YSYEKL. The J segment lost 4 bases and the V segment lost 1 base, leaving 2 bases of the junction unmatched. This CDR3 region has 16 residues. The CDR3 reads CASSQGLAGTTGELFF. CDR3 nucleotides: TGCGCCAGCAGCCAAGGACTAGCGGGGACCACCGGGGAGCTGTTTTTT.

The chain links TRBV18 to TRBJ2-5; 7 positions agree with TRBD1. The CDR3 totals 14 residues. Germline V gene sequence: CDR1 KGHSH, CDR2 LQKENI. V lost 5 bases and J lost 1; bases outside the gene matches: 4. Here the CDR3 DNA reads TGTGCCAGCTCAACACGGACAGGCCAAGAGACCCAGTACTTC. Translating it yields CASSTRTGQETQYF. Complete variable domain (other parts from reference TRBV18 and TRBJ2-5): NAGVMQNPRHLVRRRGQEARLRCSPMKGHSHVYWYRQLPEEGLKFMVYLQKENIIDESGMPKERFSAEFPKEGPSILRIQQVVRGDSAAYFCASSTRTGQETQYFGPGTRLLVL.

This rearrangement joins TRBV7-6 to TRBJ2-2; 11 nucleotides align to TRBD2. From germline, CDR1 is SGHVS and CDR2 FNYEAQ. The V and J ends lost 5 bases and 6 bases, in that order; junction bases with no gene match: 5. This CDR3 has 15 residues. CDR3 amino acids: CASSRLAGGAGELFF. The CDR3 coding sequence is TGTGCCAGCAGCCGCCTAGCGGGGGGCGCCGGGGAGCTGTTTTTT.

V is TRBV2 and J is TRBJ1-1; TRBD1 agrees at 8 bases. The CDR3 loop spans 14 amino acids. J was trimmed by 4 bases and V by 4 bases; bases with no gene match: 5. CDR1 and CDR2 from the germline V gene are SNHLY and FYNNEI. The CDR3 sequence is CASSVDRGPTEAFF. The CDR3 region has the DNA TGTGCCAGCAGTGTTGACAGGGGCCCCACTGAAGCTTTCTTT.

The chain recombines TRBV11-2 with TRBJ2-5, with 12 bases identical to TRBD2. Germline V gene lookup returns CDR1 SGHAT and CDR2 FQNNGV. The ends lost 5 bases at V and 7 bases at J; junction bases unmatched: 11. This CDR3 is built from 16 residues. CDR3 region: CASSPSGGDFLVTQYF. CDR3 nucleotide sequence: TGTGCCAGCAGCCCTAGCGGGGGGGACTTTCTTGTGACCCAGTACTTC. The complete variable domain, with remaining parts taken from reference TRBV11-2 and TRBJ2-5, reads EAGVAQSPRYKIIEKRQSVAFWCNPISGHATLYWYQQILGQGPKLLIQFQNNGVVDDSQLPKDRFSAERLKGVDSTLKIQPAKLEDSAVYLCASSPSGGDFLVTQYFGPGTRLLVL.

Here the CDR3 reads CASSRRGYSEAFF. The DNA of the CDR3 is TGTGCCAGCAGCCGCAGGGGATACAGTGAAGCTTTCTTT. The chain has TRBV4-2 and TRBJ1-1; a possible D gene is TRBD1 (6 bases). The germline CDR1 and CDR2 sequences are LGHNA and YNFKEQ. This CDR3 is built from 13 residues. Trimming shortened V by 4 bases and J by 7 bases, and 13 bases separated the two germline ends.

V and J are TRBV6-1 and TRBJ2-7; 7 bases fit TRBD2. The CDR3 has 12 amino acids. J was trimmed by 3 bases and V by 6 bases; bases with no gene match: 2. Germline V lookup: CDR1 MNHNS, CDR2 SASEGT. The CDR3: CASRPGGYEQYF. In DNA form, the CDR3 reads TGTGCCAGCAGACCGGGAGGCTACGAGCAGTACTTC.

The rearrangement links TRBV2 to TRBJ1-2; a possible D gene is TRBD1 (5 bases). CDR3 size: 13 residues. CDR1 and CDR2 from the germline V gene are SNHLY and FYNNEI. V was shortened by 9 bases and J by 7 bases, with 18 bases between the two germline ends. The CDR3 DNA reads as TGTGCCAGGCGGCTAGCGGTCGGGGGTGGCTACACCTTC. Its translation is CARRLAVGGGYTF.

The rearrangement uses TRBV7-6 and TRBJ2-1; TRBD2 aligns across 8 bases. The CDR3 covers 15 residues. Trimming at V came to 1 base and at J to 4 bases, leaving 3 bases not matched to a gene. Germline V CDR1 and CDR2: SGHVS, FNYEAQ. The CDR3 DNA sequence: TGTGCCAGCAGCTTAGAACGGGGGGGATACAATGAGCAGTTCTTC. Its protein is CASSLERGGYNEQFF.

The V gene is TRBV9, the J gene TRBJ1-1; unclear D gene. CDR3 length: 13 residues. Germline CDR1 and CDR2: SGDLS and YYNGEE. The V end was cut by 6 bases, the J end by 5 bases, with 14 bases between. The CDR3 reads CASNRGGRTEAFF. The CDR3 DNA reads TGTGCCAGCAACAGAGGAGGCCGGACTGAAGCTTTCTTT.

This chain's CDR3 is CASSFAFHYRGGNQPQHF. The CDR3 region has the DNA TGTGCCAGCAGCTTTGCATTTCACTACAGGGGAGGCAATCAGCCCCAGCATTTT. This chain connects TRBV5-5 to TRBJ1-5, with TRBD1 identical over 7 bases. V lost 2 bases, J lost 2 bases, and 13 bases stayed unmatched. CDR3 length: 18 residues. CDR1 and CDR2 (germline): SGHKS, YYEKEE (reference sequence).

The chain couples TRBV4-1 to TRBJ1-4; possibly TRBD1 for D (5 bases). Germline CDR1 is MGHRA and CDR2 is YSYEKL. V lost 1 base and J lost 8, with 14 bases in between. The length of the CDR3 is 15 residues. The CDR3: CASSQAGGRREKLFF. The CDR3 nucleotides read TGCGCCAGCAGCCAAGCCGGGGGACGGAGAGAAAAACTGTTTTTT.

The CDR3, as DNA: TGTGCCAGCAGCTTTGGACAGAACTATGGCTACACCTTC. Protein sequence: CASSFGQNYGYTF. The chain recombines TRBV5-5 with TRBJ1-2, with a possible D match to TRBD1 (6 bases). V lost 2 bases, J lost 2 bases, and 7 bases lay in between. Germline CDR1 SGHKS, CDR2 YYEKEE (reference sequence). The CDR3 covers 13 residues.

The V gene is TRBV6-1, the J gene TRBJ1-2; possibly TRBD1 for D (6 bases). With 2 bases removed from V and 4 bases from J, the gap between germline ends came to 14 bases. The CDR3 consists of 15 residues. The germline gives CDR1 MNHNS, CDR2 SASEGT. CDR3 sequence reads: CASSELGGQTYGYTF. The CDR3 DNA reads TGTGCCAGCAGTGAACTGGGTGGACAGACCTATGGCTACACCTTC.

The CDR3 is CSVRTGTEKLFF. The CDR3 DNA reads TGCAGCGTTAGGACAGGGACTGAAAAACTGTTTTTT. The V and J genes are TRBV29-1 and TRBJ1-4; 8 nucleotides agree with TRBD1. This CDR3 has 12 residues. The V and J ends lost 5 bases and 7 bases, in that order; junction bases with no gene match: 3. From germline, CDR1 is SQVTM and CDR2 ANQGSEA.

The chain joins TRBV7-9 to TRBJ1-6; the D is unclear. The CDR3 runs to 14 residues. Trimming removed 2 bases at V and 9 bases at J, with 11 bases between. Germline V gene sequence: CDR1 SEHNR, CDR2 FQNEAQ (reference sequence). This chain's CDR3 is CASSLSPEVSPLHF. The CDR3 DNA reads TGTGCCAGCAGCTTATCCCCGGAGGTTTCACCCCTCCACTTT.

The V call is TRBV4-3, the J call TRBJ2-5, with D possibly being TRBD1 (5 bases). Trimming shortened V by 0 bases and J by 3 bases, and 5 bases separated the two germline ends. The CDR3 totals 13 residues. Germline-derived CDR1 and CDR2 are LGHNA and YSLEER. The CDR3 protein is CASSQDREETQYF. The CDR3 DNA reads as TGCGCCAGCAGCCAAGACAGGGAAGAGACCCAGTACTTC.

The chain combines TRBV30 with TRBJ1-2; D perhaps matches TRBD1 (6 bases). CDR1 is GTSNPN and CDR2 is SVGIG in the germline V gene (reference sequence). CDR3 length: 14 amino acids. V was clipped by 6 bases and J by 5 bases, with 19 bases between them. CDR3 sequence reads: CACKKPPGAYGYTF. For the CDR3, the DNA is TGTGCCTGCAAAAAACCTCCAGGGGCTTATGGCTACACCTTC.

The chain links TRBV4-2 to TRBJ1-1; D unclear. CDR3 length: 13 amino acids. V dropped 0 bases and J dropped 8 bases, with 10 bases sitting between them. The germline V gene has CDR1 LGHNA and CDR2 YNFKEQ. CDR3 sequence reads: CASSQEDGLEAFF. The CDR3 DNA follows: TGTGCCAGCAGCCAAGAGGATGGGCTCGAAGCTTTCTTT.

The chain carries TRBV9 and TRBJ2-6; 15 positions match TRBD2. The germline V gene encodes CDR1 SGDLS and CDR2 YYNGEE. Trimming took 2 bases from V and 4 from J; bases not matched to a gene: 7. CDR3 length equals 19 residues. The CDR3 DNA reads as TGTGCCAGCAGCGTGGGGACTAGCGGGGGGCTGGTGGGGGCCAACGTCCTGACTTTC. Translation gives CASSVGTSGGLVGANVLTF.

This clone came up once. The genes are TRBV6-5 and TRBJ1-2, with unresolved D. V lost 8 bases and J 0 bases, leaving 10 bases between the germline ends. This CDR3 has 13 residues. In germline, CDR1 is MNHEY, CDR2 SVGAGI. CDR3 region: CASSTDPNYGYTF. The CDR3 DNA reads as TGTGCCAGCTCAACAGACCCTAACTATGGCTACACCTTC.

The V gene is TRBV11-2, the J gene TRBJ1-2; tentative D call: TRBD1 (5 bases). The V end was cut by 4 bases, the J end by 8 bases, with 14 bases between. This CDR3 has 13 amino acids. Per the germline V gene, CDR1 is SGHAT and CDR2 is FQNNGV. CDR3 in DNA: TGTGCCAGCAGCTCGGGACTCCCAGAAGGCTACACCTTC. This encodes CASSSGLPEGYTF.

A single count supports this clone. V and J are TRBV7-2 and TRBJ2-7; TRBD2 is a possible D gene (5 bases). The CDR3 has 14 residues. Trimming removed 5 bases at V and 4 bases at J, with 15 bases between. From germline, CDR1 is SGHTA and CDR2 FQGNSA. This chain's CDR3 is CASSLGAPPYEQYF. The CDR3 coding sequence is TGTGCCAGCAGCCTGGGAGCACCCCCTTACGAGCAGTACTTC.

CDR3 amino acids: CSVGDRDYGYTF. CDR3 nucleotide sequence: TGCAGCGTTGGGGACAGGGACTATGGCTACACCTTC. The rearrangement links TRBV29-1 to TRBJ1-2, with TRBD1 identical over 9 bases. Germline V gene data show CDR1 as SQVTM and CDR2 as ANQGSEA. Trimming removed 4 bases from V and 3 bases from J; junction bases left unmatched: 0. This CDR3 comprises 12 residues.

The CDR3 DNA follows: TGTGCCAGCTCACCACCGGGTCAGAGGGGACAGGGCACAGATACGCAGTATTTT. Its protein is CASSPPGQRGQGTDTQYF. The chain links TRBV18 to TRBJ2-3; 8 bases match TRBD1. The V segment lost 0 bases and the J segment 1 base; nucleotides outside the gene matches: 9. Germline V gene data show CDR1 as KGHSH and CDR2 as LQKENI. CDR3 size: 18 residues.

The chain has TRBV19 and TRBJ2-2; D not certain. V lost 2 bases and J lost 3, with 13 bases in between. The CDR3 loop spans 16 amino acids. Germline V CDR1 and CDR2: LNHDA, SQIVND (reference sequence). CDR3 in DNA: TGTGCCAGTAGTATAAGAGATTTCGCATACACCGGGGAGCTGTTTTTT. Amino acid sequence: CASSIRDFAYTGELFF.

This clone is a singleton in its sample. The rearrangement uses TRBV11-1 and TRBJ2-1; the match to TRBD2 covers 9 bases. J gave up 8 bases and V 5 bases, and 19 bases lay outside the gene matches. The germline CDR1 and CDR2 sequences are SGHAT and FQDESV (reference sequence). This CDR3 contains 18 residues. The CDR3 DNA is TGTGCCAGCAGCCACAGTGGGCTAGCGGGGACATTCGTCCATGAGCAGTTCTTC. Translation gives CASSHSGLAGTFVHEQFF.

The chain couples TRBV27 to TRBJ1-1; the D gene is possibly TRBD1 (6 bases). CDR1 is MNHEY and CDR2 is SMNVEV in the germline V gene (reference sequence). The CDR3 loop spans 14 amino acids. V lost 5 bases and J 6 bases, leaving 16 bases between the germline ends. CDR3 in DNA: TGTGCCAGCAGTCCCCCGGGGGGCGTGCCTGAAGCTTTCTTT. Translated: CASSPPGGVPEAFF.

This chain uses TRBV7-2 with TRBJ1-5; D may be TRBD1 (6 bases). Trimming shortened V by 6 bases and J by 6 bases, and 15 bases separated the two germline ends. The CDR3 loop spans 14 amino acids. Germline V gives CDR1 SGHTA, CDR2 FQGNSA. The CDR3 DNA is TGTGCCAGCAGACCCACAGGGTTGGGTCAGCCCCAGCATTTT. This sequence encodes CASRPTGLGQPQHF.